The next 32 T cell receptor beta chains were all read from a single sample in a study of T cells in Graves' hyperthyroidism and ophthalmopathy. RNA transcripts gave rise to amplified TCR beta CDR3 regions. The study used the HTBI primer set for a first-round RT-PCR of the TCR CDR3. TCRdb reprocessed the multiplex PCR reads with MiXCR, giving one entry per CDR3 protein. The sample holds around 600,000 distinct CDR3 sequences, roughly 15% seen once. Sequencing was done on a sample of blood. The receptors originated from a woman between 45 and 65 years old with Graves' ophthalmopathy.

This rearrangement joins TRBV20-1 to TRBJ2-1; 10 bases line up with TRBD2. CDR1 is DFQATT and CDR2 is SNEGSKA in the germline V gene (reference sequence). V was pared by 2 bases and J by 1 base, with 14 bases of the junction left unmatched. The CDR3 covers 19 residues. CDR3 sequence: CSARQRGASGSSSYNEQFF. CDR3 sequence (DNA): TGCAGTGCTAGACAACGGGGGGCTAGCGGGAGTTCTTCCTACAATGAGCAGTTCTTC.

This clonotype was counted ten times or more. The chain combines TRBV24-1 with TRBJ1-1; tentative D call: TRBD1 (6 bases). CDR3 length: 15 amino acids. Germline loops: CDR1 KGHDR, CDR2 SFDVKD. V lost 4 bases, J lost 3 bases, and 14 bases lay in between. The CDR3 bases are TGTGCCACCAGTGACGGGGGGGGGCTCGACACTGAAGCTTTCTTT. It encodes CATSDGGGLDTEAFF.

Of note for this clonotype: It may be a read error: a sequence one base away is much more abundant. The chain uses TRBV6-4 and TRBJ1-5, with unresolved D. Germline lookup yields CDR1 MRHNA and CDR2 SNTAGT. The CDR3 consists of 14 residues. Trimming cost V 5 bases and J 3 bases, with 11 bases left between them. DNA of the CDR3: TGTGCCAGCAGTCGCGACAACTACAATCAGCCCCAGCATTTT. It translates to CASSRDNYNQPQHF.

This clonotype was seen more than once but under ten times. The chain is built from TRBV5-1 and TRBJ2-7; a weak D match, TRBD2 (7 bases). The CDR3 consists of 15 residues. Trimming took off 0 bases at V and 1 base at J, with 11 bases between the two ends. The germline CDR1 and CDR2 sequences are SGHRS and YFSETQ. CDR3 DNA sequence: TGCGCCAGCAGCTTGGGGGGGGGCGCTTCCTACGAGCAGTACTTC. This translates into CASSLGGGASYEQYF.

There are a few counts of this clonotype. In nucleotides, the CDR3 is TGCGCCAGCAGCCAAGGGACTAGCGCCGGGGAGCTGTTTTTT. This encodes CASSQGTSAGELFF. The gene calls are TRBV4-3 and TRBJ2-2; 9 bases agree with TRBD2. CDR1 is LGHNA, CDR2 YSLEER, per germline. This CDR3 comprises 14 residues. The V and J ends lost 1 base and 6 bases, in that order; junction bases with no gene match: 0.

In this sample, this clonotype turned up many times. CDR3 loop: CATDTGTSGLLYQETQYF. DNA for the CDR3: TGTGCCACCGATACCGGGACTAGCGGGTTATTGTACCAAGAGACCCAGTACTTC. The rearrangement joins TRBV10-3 to TRBJ2-5; 12 nucleotides line up with TRBD2. CDR3 length: 18 residues. Germline V gene lookup returns CDR1 ENHRY and CDR2 SYGVKD. Trimming at V came to 10 bases and at J to 0 bases, leaving 15 bases not matched to a gene.

CDR3: CASSQIRDWEGEQFF. The CDR3 DNA sequence: TGCGCCAGCAGCCAAATCCGGGACTGGGAGGGTGAGCAGTTCTTC. The V gene is TRBV4-3, the J gene TRBJ2-1; 7 bases fit TRBD2. Trimming at V came to 2 bases and at J to 9 bases, leaving 10 bases not matched to a gene. The CDR3 consists of 15 residues. Germline assignment: CDR1 LGHNA and CDR2 YSLEER.

This clonotype was picked up many times. V gene TRBV12-3 or TRBV12-4 combines with J gene TRBJ2-7; no reliable D call. V lost 2 bases and J lost 0, with 11 bases in between. The CDR3 spans 15 residues. The CDR3 DNA sequence: TGTGCCAGCAGTTTAAGGCAGAAAAGCTCCTACGAGCAGTACTTC. Its translation is CASSLRQKSSYEQYF.

The chain uses TRBV29-1 and TRBJ2-3; 10 positions agree with TRBD2. V gave up 4 bases and J gave up 4 bases; unmatched junction bases: 8. CDR1 is SQVTM and CDR2 is ANQGSEA in the germline V gene. The CDR3 runs to 15 residues. CDR3 in DNA: TGCAGCGTTGGGGGACTAGCGCCCGTGGCAGATACGCAGTATTTT. Translating gives CSVGGLAPVADTQYF.

This clonotype showed up many times. The chain carries TRBV6-6 and TRBJ1-2; a possible D gene is TRBD1 (5 bases). Trimming took off 0 bases at V and 6 bases at J, with 14 bases between the two ends. Germline CDR1 reads MNHNY; CDR2 reads SVGAGI (reference sequence). CDR3 length equals 15 residues. DNA for the CDR3: TGTGCCAGCAGTTACTCGAGCAGGGCCGGGGATGGCTACACCTTC. Translating it yields CASSYSSRAGDGYTF.

As regards this clonotype: Here the CDR3 omits its conserved ending phenylalanine or tryptophan, so a read error is the likely source. This chain connects TRBV9 to TRBJ2-2; 8 positions match TRBD1. Trimming removed 2 bases from V and 3 bases from J; junction bases left unmatched: 6. Germline V gene lookup returns CDR1 SGDLS and CDR2 YYNGEE. The CDR3 is 16 amino acids. CDR3 nucleotide sequence: TGTGCCAGCAGCGTCCGGGGACAGGAGTACACCGGGGAGCTGTTTCTT. This gives the protein CASSVRGQEYTGELFL.

The V call is TRBV20-1, the J call TRBJ2-2, with a weak D call TRBD2 (5 bases). In germline, CDR1 is DFQATT, CDR2 SNEGSKA (reference sequence). The CDR3 totals 14 residues. V shed 5 bases and J shed 1 base, with 11 bases lying between them. The CDR3 is CSAPSGGNTGELFF. As DNA, the CDR3 is TGCAGTGCTCCCAGCGGCGGGAACACCGGGGAGCTGTTTTTT.

The J gene is TRBJ2-3, the V gene TRBV20-1, with TRBD1 identical over 7 bases. The CDR3 covers 13 residues. Germline trimming cut 7 bases from V and 2 bases from J; bases unmatched to any gene: 6. Germline assignment: CDR1 DFQATT and CDR2 SNEGSKA (reference sequence). In nucleotides, the CDR3 is TGCAGTGTATCCGGGACAGACACAGATACGCAGTATTTT. As protein: CSVSGTDTDTQYF.

This clonotype was observed a handful of times. This sequence joins TRBV19 and TRBJ2-1; unclear D gene. CDR1 and CDR2 from the germline V gene are LNHDA and SQIVND (reference sequence). Trimming took 6 bases from V and 2 from J, leaving 5 bases between them. The CDR3 length is 12 residues. CDR3 sequence (DNA): TGTGCCAGTAGCGGCCCCTACAATGAGCAGTTCTTC. Protein product: CASSGPYNEQFF.

V usage is TRBV6-5 and J usage is TRBJ2-1; D may correspond to TRBD1 or TRBD2 (5 bases each). Trimming pared 4 bases from V and 0 bases from J, leaving 13 bases between. The CDR3 extends over 16 amino acids. The germline gives CDR1 MNHEY, CDR2 SVGAGI. In DNA, the CDR3 is TGTGCCAGCAGTTCGAGGGGCGGATACTCCTACAATGAGCAGTTCTTC. Amino acids: CASSSRGGYSYNEQFF.

This clonotype has at least ten counts. The V and J genes are TRBV27 and TRBJ1-1; 7 nucleotides align to TRBD1. Per the germline V gene, CDR1 is MNHEY and CDR2 is SMNVEV (reference sequence). The V and J ends lost 0 bases and 4 bases, in that order; junction bases with no gene match: 5. CDR3 length: 15 residues. The CDR3: CASSLSQGIGTEAFF. The CDR3, as DNA: TGTGCCAGCAGTTTATCACAGGGGATCGGCACTGAAGCTTTCTTT.

This clonotype has ten or more counts. The genes are TRBV7-2 and TRBJ2-1, with 12 bases lining up with TRBD2. Germline CDR1 is SGHTA and CDR2 is FQGNSA. Trimming at V came to 5 bases and at J to 7 bases, leaving 6 bases not matched to a gene. This CDR3 is 15 amino acids long. The CDR3 reads CASSPSSGRVNEQFF. The CDR3 DNA is TGTGCCAGCAGCCCATCTAGCGGGAGGGTAAATGAGCAGTTCTTC.

The chain combines TRBV7-3 with TRBJ1-1; 11 bases align to TRBD1. Per germline, CDR1 SGHTA and CDR2 FQGTGA. The trim removed 4 bases at V and 4 bases at J, leaving 5 bases unmatched. The CDR3 is made up of 15 amino acids. The CDR3 sequence: CASSWTGQGVTEAFF. In DNA form, the CDR3 reads TGTGCCAGCAGCTGGACGGGACAGGGGGTCACTGAAGCTTTCTTT.

This clonotype was counted between two and nine times. The chain is built from TRBV9 and TRBJ2-6; TRBD1 agrees at 7 bases. V lost 1 base and J lost 2; bases outside the gene matches: 3. The CDR3 is 16 amino acids. The germline gives CDR1 SGDLS, CDR2 YYNGEE. This chain's CDR3 is CASSVQTGPGANVLTF. The DNA of the CDR3 is TGTGCCAGCAGCGTACAGACAGGGCCTGGGGCCAACGTCCTGACTTTC.

The table lists this clonotype with a few counts. This chain uses TRBV20-1 with TRBJ2-1; possibly TRBD2 for D (5 bases). The CDR3 extends over 15 amino acids. V lost 0 bases, J lost 3 bases, and 12 bases lay in between. CDR1 is DFQATT and CDR2 is SNEGSKA in the germline V gene (reference sequence). CDR3: CSAREFGIIYNEQFF. The CDR3 coding sequence is TGCAGTGCTAGAGAGTTCGGGATCATCTACAATGAGCAGTTCTTC.

The chain carries TRBV20-1 and TRBJ1-2; the match to TRBD1 covers 7 bases. Trimming removed 0 bases from V and 2 bases from J; junction bases left unmatched: 9. Germline-derived CDR1 and CDR2 are DFQATT and SNEGSKA (reference sequence). This CDR3 is built from 16 residues. The CDR3 is CSARENLGQINYGYTF. The CDR3 DNA is TGCAGTGCTAGAGAGAACCTGGGACAGATAAACTATGGCTACACCTTC.

The table lists this clonotype with many counts. The V and J genes are TRBV28 and TRBJ2-1; D perhaps matches TRBD2 (5 bases). CDR3 length: 16 residues. Germline-derived CDR1 and CDR2 are MDHEN and SYDVKM. V lost 3 bases and J 4 bases, leaving 16 bases between the germline ends. CDR3 nucleotides: TGTGCCAGCAGTTTGAATCCGAGCGGAAGTTACAATGAGCAGTTCTTC. Translation gives CASSLNPSGSYNEQFF.

This clonotype was picked up many times. The V call is TRBV2, the J call TRBJ2-3; 15 bases are shared with TRBD2. The germline gives CDR1 SNHLY, CDR2 FYNNEI. This CDR3 comprises 16 residues. J gave up 0 bases and V 7 bases, and 2 bases lay outside the gene matches. DNA for the CDR3: TGTGCCAGCAATGGACTAGCGGGAGGGAGCACAGATACGCAGTATTTT. Its translation: CASNGLAGGSTDTQYF.

This clonotype was observed many times. V gene TRBV28 combines with J gene TRBJ1-4; no clear D. V lost 5 bases, J lost 6 bases, and 10 bases lay in between. Germline CDR1 is MDHEN and CDR2 is SYDVKM. The CDR3 is made up of 13 amino acids. CDR3 DNA sequence: TGTGCCAGCAGTCCCAACGTGGATGAAAAACTGTTTTTT. This sequence encodes CASSPNVDEKLFF.

At least ten counts were recorded for this clonotype. The chain employs TRBV11-3 and TRBJ2-4; TRBD1 is a possible D gene (6 bases). The germline gives CDR1 SGHNT, CDR2 YENEEA. The ends were cut back, 5 bases at V and 0 bases at J, with 14 bases in the middle. This CDR3 has 16 residues. The CDR3 nucleotides are TGTGCCAGCAGCGGGGTACAGGGACGAGCCAAAAACATTCAGTACTTC. This sequence encodes CASSGVQGRAKNIQYF.

This clonotype has a count of ten or more. The chain has TRBV5-1 and TRBJ2-7; possibly TRBD1 for D (7 bases). The V end lost 0 bases, the J end lost 3 bases, and 10 bases lay between the germline ends. The germline V gene encodes CDR1 SGHRS and CDR2 YFSETQ. This CDR3 spans 14 amino acids. CDR3 DNA sequence: TGCGCCAGCAGCTTGGACAGGGGAGGCTACGAGCAGTACTTC. Translated, it gives CASSLDRGGYEQYF.

The gene calls are TRBV4-1 and TRBJ2-2, with D possibly TRBD2 on 5 matching bases. Trimming shortened V by 2 bases and J by 6 bases, and 19 bases separated the two germline ends. CDR1 and CDR2 from the germline V gene are MGHRA and YSYEKL. The CDR3 consists of 17 residues. CDR3 residues: CASSQQTIAGLSGELFF. CDR3 nucleotides: TGCGCCAGCAGCCAACAGACTATAGCTGGTCTGTCCGGGGAGCTGTTTTTT.

This clonotype came up many times. The rearrangement joins TRBV19 to TRBJ2-6, with a possible D match to TRBD1 (6 bases). Trimming took 6 bases from V and 4 from J, leaving 13 bases between them. CDR3 length: 15 residues. The germline V gene encodes CDR1 LNHDA and CDR2 SQIVND (reference sequence). The CDR3: CASRGTGSGANVLTF. The CDR3 DNA is TGTGCCAGTAGGGGTACAGGGTCGGGGGCCAACGTCCTGACTTTC.

This clonotype was seen ten or more times. This chain connects TRBV2 to TRBJ2-1; 8 nucleotides align to TRBD2. Germline assignment: CDR1 SNHLY and CDR2 FYNNEI. CDR3 size: 15 residues. Germline trimming cut 11 bases from V and 3 bases from J; bases unmatched to any gene: 12. The CDR3 here is CALLNRREDYNEQFF. The CDR3 bases are TGTGCCCTCCTGAATAGGCGGGAGGACTACAATGAGCAGTTCTTC.

The rearrangement uses TRBV27 and TRBJ2-7, with 7 bases identical to TRBD2. V lost 6 bases to trimming and J lost 6 bases; unmatched junction nucleotides: 11. Germline values: CDR1 MNHEY, CDR2 SMNVEV (reference sequence). CDR3 length equals 14 residues. The CDR3: CASRGTSAAFEQYF. The CDR3 DNA reads as TGTGCCAGCAGGGGAACTAGCGCTGCATTCGAGCAGTACTTC.

In this sample, this clonotype turned up many times. The chain is built from TRBV27 and TRBJ2-7; perhaps TRBD1 as D (6 bases). This CDR3 region has 14 residues. V was cut by 3 bases and J by 4 bases, with 13 bases left in between. Germline loops: CDR1 MNHEY, CDR2 SMNVEV (reference sequence). In DNA form, the CDR3 reads TGTGCCAGCAGTTTCTCCAGGGGCCAGTACGAGCAGTACTTC. It yields the protein CASSFSRGQYEQYF.

J is TRBJ2-1 and V is TRBV7-9, with no clear D. The CDR3 consists of 14 residues. V was trimmed by 4 bases and J by 4 bases, leaving 11 bases between them. Germline V CDR1 and CDR2: SEHNR, FQNEAQ (reference sequence). CDR3 nucleotide sequence: TGTGCCAGCAGCTGGGCCCTAGGGTACAATGAGCAGTTCTTC. Protein product: CASSWALGYNEQFF.